Shown below are 8 T cell receptor beta chains from a single sample sequenced in a study of cytomegalovirus exposure and HLA in healthy donors. A multiplex PCR was run with 60 Vbeta primers and 13 Jbeta primers. Sequenced by immunoSEQ multiplex PCR; TCRdb stores in-frame clones only, minus some. The sample contains about 170,000 clones, 82% of which appear only once. Source material: PBMCs. The receptors were gathered from a male donor in good health and CMV-seronegative.

This clone has only a few counts. V gene TRBV9 combines with J gene TRBJ1-5, with a possible D match to TRBD1 (5 bases). V was pared by 3 bases and J by 3 bases, with 19 bases between. The CDR3 is made up of 17 amino acids. CDR1 and CDR2 (germline): SGDLS, YYNGEE. The chain's CDR3 is CASSAGGASGSNQPQHF. CDR3 sequence (DNA): TGTGCCAGCAGCGCCGGTGGAGCATCAGGGTCCAATCAGCCCCAGCATTTT.

The chain combines TRBV10-1 with TRBJ2-7, with no clear D. Trimming took 5 bases from V and 3 from J, leaving 11 bases between them. Germline assignment: CDR1 WNHNN and CDR2 SYGVQD (reference sequence). This CDR3 is built from 13 residues. CDR3 nucleotide sequence: TGCGCCAGCAGTCCAGAGACATACTACGAGCAGTACTTC. Protein product: CASSPETYYEQYF.

The chain joins TRBV5-4 to TRBJ1-4, with D possibly matching TRBD1 (6 bases). Trimming shortened V by 1 base and J by 7 bases, and 11 bases separated the two germline ends. The length of the CDR3 is 14 residues. Per germline, CDR1 SGHNT and CDR2 YYREEE (reference sequence). The CDR3 region has the DNA TGTGCCAGCAGCTTGACAGGGCGGGTTGAAAAACTGTTTTTT. It encodes CASSLTGRVEKLFF. The full variable domain, with the rest looked up from reference TRBV5-4 and TRBJ1-4, is ETGVTQSPTHLIKTRGQQVTLRCSSQSGHNTVSWYQQALGQGPQFIFQYYREEENGRGNFPPRFSGLQFPNYSSELNVNALELDDSALYLCASSLTGRVEKLFFGSGTQLSVL.

This rearrangement joins TRBV19 to TRBJ1-1, with TRBD1 identical over 7 bases. The CDR3 runs 14 residues. With 5 bases clipped from V and 2 bases from J, the junction kept 5 bases outside the gene matches. Looked up from germline, CDR1 is LNHDA and CDR2 is SQIVND (reference sequence). CDR3 amino acids: CASSEGQINTEAFF. The CDR3 DNA follows: TGTGCCAGTAGTGAGGGACAGATTAACACTGAAGCTTTCTTT.

The chain couples TRBV5-5 to TRBJ2-6; 10 nucleotides match TRBD2. The J segment lost 4 bases and the V segment lost 3 bases, leaving 7 bases of the junction unmatched. Germline V lookup: CDR1 SGHKS, CDR2 YYEKEE (reference sequence). This CDR3 region has 17 residues. The CDR3: CASSSLAGALGANVLTF. The CDR3, as DNA: TGTGCCAGCAGCTCTCTAGCGGGAGCGTTAGGGGCCAACGTCCTGACTTTC.

The chain links TRBV29-1 to TRBJ2-3; TRBD1 matches 8 bases. Germline V lookup: CDR1 SQVTM, CDR2 ANQGSEA. This CDR3 contains 16 residues. V shed 7 bases and J 6 bases; nucleotides not matched to a gene: 18. The CDR3: CSAHRRQGLALDTQYF. The CDR3 DNA sequence: TGCAGCGCTCACAGGCGACAGGGGCTGGCATTGGATACGCAGTATTTT.

This clone was recorded once. The CDR3 is CASSALGQYLSQPQHF. The CDR3 coding sequence is TGTGCCAGCAGTGCCCTAGGACAGTACCTTTCTCAGCCCCAGCATTTT. J is TRBJ1-5 and V is TRBV2; D is possibly TRBD1 (6 bases). The CDR3 length is 16 residues. V lost 4 bases and J lost 6, with 19 bases in between. Germline V gene lookup returns CDR1 SNHLY and CDR2 FYNNEI. Variable domain in full (rest from reference TRBV2 and TRBJ1-5): EPEVTQTPSHQVTQMGQEVILRCVPISNHLYFYWYRQILGQKVEFLVSFYNNEISEKSEIFDDQFSVERPDGSNFTLKIRSTKLEDSAMYFCASSALGQYLSQPQHFGDGTRLSIL.

The J gene is TRBJ2-7, the V gene TRBV7-9; D may be TRBD1 (7 bases). Trimming cost V 5 bases and J 1 base, with 15 bases left between them. The V gene's germline CDR1 is SEHNR and CDR2 FQNEAQ (reference sequence). CDR3 length: 15 residues. CDR3 bases: TGTGCCAGCAGCCCAGCGACAGGGAGGTCCTACGAGCAGTACTTC. It yields the protein CASSPATGRSYEQYF.